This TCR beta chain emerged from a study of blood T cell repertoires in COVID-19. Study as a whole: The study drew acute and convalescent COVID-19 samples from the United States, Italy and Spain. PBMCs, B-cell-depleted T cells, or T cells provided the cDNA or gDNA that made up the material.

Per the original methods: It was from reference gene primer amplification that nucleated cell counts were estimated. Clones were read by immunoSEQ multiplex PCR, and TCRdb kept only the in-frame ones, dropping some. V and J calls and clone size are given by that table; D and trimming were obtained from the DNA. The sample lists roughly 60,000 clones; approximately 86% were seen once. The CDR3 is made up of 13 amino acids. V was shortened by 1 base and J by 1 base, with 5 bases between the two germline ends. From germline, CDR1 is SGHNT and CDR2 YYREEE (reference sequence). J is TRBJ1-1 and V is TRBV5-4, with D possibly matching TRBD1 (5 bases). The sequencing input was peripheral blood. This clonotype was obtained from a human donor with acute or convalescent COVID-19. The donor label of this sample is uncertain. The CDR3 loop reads CASSLQGNTEAFF. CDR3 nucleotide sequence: TGTGCCAGCAGCTTGCAGGGGAACACTGAAGCTTTCTTT.